The sequence of this T cell receptor beta chain was determined in a study of cytomegalovirus exposure and HLA in healthy donors. The PCR employed 60 Vbeta primers together with 13 Jbeta primers. Libraries were prepared by immunoSEQ multiplex PCR; TCRdb keeps only in-frame clonotypes and omits some of them. The table records 84,000 or so clones, under 85% of them present only once. The sequenced sample consisted of PBMCs. The source is a boy between 10 and 17 years old in good health and CMV-seronegative.

CDR3 nucleotides: TGCGCCAGCAGCCAAGATATAGCCAGCGGCGAAAAACTGTTTTTT. This translates into CASSQDIASGEKLFF. The chain links TRBV4-1 to TRBJ1-4; no reliable D call. CDR1 is MGHRA and CDR2 is YSYEKL in the germline V gene. The CDR3 loop spans 15 amino acids. Trimming pared 0 bases from V and 8 bases from J, leaving 13 bases between.